This T cell receptor (beta chain) was identified during a study of blood T cells in healthy people across ages. Study-wide findings and caveats: Unsorted PBMC input precluded a conclusive naive versus antigen-experienced comparison. The CMV status of each donor remained undetermined, and this could have confounded shifts in expanded clonotypes.

With a J-beta primer mix and a sample-barcoded 5' primer, a second PCR ran 7 to 11 cycles. In TCRdb, the 5' RACE reads were re-called with MiXCR into one record per CDR3 protein. The repertoire includes roughly 2 million distinct CDR3 sequences, roughly 49% of them detected once, and less than 2.5% sits in the top ten. CDR3 size: 15 residues. Concerning this clonotype itself: The antigen is not known.

The TCR sequence derives from a middle-aged woman in good health. Sequenced sample: blood. The chain recombines TRBV12-2 with TRBJ1-5; the table assigns TRBD1, which was not confirmed against the DNA. TRBV12-2 is tagged as a pseudogene. CDR3 coding DNA: TGTGCAAGTCGGTTCCATTCCGGGACACCCGTTGCCCAGCATTTT. Translated, it gives CASRFHSGTPVAQHF.